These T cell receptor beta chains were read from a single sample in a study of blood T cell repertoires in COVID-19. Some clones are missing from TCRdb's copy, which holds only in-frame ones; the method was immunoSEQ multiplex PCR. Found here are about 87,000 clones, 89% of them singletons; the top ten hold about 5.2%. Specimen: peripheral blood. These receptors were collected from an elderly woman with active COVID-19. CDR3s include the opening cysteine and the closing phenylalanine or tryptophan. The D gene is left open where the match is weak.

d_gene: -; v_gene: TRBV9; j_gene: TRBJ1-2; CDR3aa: CASSVQPGGDGYTF; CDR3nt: TGTGCCAGCAGCGTCCAACCGGGGGGTGATGGCTACACCTTC
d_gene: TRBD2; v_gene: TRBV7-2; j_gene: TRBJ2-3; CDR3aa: CASSPRLAGGSDTQYF; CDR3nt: TGTGCCAGCAGCCCCCGACTAGCGGGAGGATCAGATACGCAGTATTTT
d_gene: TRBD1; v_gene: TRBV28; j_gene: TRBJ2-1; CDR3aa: CASSTQGASSYNEQFF; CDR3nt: TGTGCCAGCAGTACCCAGGGGGCATCTTCGTACAATGAGCAGTTCTTC
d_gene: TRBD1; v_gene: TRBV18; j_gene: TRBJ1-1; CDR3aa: CASSLPTGRTEAFF; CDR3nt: TGTGCCAGCTCACTACCGACAGGGCGAACTGAAGCTTTCTTT
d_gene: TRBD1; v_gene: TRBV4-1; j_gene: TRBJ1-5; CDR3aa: CASSPGGGLGNQPQHF; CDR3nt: TGCGCCAGCAGCCCAGGGGGCGGGCTGGGCAATCAGCCCCAGCATTTT
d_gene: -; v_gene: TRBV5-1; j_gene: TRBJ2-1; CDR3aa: CASSLVSDYNEQFF; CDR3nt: TGCGCCAGCAGCTTGGTTAGCGACTACAATGAGCAGTTCTTC
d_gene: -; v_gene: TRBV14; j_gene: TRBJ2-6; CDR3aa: CASSQDRTTVSGANVLTF; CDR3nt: TGTGCCAGCAGCCAAGATCGGACGACAGTTTCTGGGGCCAACGTCCTGACTTTC
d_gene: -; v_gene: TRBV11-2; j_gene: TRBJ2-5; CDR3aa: CASSLGRVGTQYF; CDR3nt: TGTGCCAGCAGCTTAGGCCGGGTCGGGACCCAGTACTTC
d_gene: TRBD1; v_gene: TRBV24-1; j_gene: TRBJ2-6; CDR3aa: CATSDETGAGANVLTF; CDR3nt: TGTGCCACCAGTGATGAGACAGGGGCTGGGGCCAACGTCCTGACTTTC
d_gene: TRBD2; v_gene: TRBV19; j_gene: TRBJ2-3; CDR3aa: CATLGLAGPDTQYF; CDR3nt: TGTGCCACCCTAGGACTAGCGGGCCCAGATACGCAGTATTTT